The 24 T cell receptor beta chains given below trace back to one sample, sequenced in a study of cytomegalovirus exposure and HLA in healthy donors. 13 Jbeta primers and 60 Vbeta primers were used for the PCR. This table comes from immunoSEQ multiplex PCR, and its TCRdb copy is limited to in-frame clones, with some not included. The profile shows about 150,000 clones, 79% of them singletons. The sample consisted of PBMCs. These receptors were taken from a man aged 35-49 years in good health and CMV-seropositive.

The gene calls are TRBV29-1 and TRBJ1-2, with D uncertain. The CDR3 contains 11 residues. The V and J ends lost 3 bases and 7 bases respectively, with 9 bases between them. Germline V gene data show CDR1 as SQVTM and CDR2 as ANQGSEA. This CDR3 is CSVEGRAGYTF. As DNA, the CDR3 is TGCAGCGTTGAGGGCAGAGCTGGCTACACCTTC.

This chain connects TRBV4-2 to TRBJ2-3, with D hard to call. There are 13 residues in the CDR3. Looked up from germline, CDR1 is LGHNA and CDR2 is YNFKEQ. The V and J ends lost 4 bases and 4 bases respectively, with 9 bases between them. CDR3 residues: CASSPLFSDTQYF. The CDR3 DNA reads TGTGCCAGCAGCCCTTTGTTCTCAGATACGCAGTATTTT.

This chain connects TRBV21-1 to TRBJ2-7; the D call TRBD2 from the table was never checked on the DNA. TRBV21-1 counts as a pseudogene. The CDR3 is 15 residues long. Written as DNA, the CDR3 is TGTGCCAGCTCGCTATGCAACCGGTTTTACTACGAGCAGTACTTC. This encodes CASSLCNRFYYEQYF.

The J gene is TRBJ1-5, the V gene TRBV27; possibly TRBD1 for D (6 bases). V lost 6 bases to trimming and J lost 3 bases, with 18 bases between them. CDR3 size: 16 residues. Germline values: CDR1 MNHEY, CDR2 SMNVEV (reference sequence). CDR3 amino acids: CASRTDSRWDNQPQHF. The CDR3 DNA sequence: TGTGCCAGCAGGACGGACAGTAGATGGGACAATCAGCCCCAGCATTTT.

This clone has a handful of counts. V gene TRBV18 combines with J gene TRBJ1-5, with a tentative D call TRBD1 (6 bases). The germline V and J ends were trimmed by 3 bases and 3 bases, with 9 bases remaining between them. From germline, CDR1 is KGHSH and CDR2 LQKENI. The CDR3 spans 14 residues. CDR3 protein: CASSPGQNNQPQHF. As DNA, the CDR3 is TGTGCCAGCTCACCCGGACAGAACAATCAGCCCCAGCATTTT.

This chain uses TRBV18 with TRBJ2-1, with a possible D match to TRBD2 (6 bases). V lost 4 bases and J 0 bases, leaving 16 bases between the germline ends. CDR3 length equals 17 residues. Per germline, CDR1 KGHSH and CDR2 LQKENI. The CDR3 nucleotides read TGTGCCAGCTCACGGGGGGACTCCCGGAGCTCCTACAATGAGCAGTTCTTC. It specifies CASSRGDSRSSYNEQFF. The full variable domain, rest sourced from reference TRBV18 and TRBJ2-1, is NAGVMQNPRHLVRRRGQEARLRCSPMKGHSHVYWYRQLPEEGLKFMVYLQKENIIDESGMPKERFSAEFPKEGPSILRIQQVVRGDSAAYFCASSRGDSRSSYNEQFFGPGTRLTVL.

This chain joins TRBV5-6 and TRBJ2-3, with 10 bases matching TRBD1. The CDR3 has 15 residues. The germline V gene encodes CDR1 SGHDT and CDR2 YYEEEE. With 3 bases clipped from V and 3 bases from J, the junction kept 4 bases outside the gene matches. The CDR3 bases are TGTGCCAGCAGCTGGAAGGGACAGGGGACAGATACGCAGTATTTT. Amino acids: CASSWKGQGTDTQYF.

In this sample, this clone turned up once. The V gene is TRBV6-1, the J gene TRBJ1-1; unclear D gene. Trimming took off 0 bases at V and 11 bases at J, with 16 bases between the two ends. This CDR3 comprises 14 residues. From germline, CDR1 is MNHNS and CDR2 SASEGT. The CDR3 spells CASSEARSAGEAFF. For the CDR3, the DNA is TGTGCCAGCAGTGAAGCACGGTCAGCAGGTGAGGCTTTCTTT.

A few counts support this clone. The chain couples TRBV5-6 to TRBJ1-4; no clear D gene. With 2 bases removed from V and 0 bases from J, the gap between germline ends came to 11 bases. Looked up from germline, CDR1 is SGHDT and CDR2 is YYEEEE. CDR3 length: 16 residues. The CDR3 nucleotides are TGTGCCAGCAGCTTTTGGCTTGGTGCAACTAATGAAAAACTGTTTTTT. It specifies CASSFWLGATNEKLFF.

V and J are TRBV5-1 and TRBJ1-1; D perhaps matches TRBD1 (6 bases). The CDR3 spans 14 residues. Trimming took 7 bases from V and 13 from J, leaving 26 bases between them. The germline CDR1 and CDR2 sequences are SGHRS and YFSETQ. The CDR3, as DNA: TGCGCCAGCCAGAGTCTAGGGGGATCTGGGCTAGTTTTCTTT. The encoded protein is CASQSLGGSGLVFF. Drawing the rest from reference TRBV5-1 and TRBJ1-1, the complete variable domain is KAGVTQTPRYLIKTRGQQVTLSCSPISGHRSVSWYQQTPGQGLQFLFEYFSETQRNKGNFPGRFSGRQFSNSRSEMNVSTLELGDSALYLCASQSLGGSGLVFFGQGTRLTVV.

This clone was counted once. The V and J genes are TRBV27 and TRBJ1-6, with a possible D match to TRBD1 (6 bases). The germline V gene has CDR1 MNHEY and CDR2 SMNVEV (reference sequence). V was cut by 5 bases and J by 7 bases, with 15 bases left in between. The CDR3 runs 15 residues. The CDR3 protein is CASSVTGWGNSPLHF. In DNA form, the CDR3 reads TGTGCCAGCAGTGTTACAGGGTGGGGAAATTCACCCCTCCACTTT.

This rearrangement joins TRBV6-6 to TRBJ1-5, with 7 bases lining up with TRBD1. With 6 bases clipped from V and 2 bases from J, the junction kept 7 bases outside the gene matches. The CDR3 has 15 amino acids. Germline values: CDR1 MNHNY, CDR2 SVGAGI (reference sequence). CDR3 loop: CASRPTGEGNQPQHF. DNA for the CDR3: TGTGCCAGCAGGCCTACAGGGGAGGGCAATCAGCCCCAGCATTTT.

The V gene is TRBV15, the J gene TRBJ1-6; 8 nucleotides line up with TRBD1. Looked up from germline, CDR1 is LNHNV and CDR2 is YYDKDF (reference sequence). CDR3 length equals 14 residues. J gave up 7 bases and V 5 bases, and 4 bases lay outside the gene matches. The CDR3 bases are TGTGCCACCAGCCGGGGACAGGACAATTCACCCCTCCACTTT. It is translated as CATSRGQDNSPLHF.

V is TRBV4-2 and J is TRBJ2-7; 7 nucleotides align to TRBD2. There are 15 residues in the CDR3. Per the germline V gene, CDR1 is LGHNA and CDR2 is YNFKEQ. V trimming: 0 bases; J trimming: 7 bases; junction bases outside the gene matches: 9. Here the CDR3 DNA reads TGTGCCAGCAGCCAAGAGGGCGCGGGAGAGAATGAGCAGTACTTC. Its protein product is CASSQEGAGENEQYF.

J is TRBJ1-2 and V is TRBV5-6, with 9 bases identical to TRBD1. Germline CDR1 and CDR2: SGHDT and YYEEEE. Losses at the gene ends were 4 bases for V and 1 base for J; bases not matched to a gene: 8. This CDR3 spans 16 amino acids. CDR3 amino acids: CASSPGTGSINYGYTF. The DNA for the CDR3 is TGTGCCAGCAGCCCCGGGACAGGGTCGATTAACTATGGCTACACCTTC. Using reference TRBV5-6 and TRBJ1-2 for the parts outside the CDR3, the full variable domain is DAGVTQSPTHLIKTRGQQVTLRCSPKSGHDTVSWYQQALGQGPQFIFQYYEEEERQRGNFPDRFSGHQFPNYSSELNVNALLLGDSALYLCASSPGTGSINYGYTFGSGTRLTVV.

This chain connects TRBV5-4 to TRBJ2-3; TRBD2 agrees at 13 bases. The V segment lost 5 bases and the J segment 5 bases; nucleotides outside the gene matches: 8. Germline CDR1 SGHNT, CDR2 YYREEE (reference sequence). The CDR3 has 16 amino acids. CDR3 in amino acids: CASRAGLAGVLDTQYF. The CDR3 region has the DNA TGTGCCAGCAGAGCCGGACTAGCGGGAGTTCTAGATACGCAGTATTTT. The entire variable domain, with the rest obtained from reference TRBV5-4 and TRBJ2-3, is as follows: ETGVTQSPTHLIKTRGQQVTLRCSSQSGHNTVSWYQQALGQGPQFIFQYYREEENGRGNFPPRFSGLQFPNYSSELNVNALELDDSALYLCASRAGLAGVLDTQYFGPGTRLTVL.

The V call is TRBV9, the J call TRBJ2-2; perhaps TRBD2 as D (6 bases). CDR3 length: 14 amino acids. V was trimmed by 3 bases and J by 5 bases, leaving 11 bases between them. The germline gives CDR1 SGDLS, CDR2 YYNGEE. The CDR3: CASSAELATGELFF. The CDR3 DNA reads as TGTGCCAGCAGCGCCGAACTAGCAACCGGGGAGCTGTTTTTT.

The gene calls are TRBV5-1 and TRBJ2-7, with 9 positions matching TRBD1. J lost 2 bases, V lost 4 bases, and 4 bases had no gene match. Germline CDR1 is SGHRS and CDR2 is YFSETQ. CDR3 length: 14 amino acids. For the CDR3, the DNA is TGCGCCAGCAGCCCTGGGACAGGGACCTACGAGCAGTACTTC. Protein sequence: CASSPGTGTYEQYF. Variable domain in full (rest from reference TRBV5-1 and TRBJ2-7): KAGVTQTPRYLIKTRGQQVTLSCSPISGHRSVSWYQQTPGQGLQFLFEYFSETQRNKGNFPGRFSGRQFSNSRSEMNVSTLELGDSALYLCASSPGTGTYEQYFGPGTRLTVT.

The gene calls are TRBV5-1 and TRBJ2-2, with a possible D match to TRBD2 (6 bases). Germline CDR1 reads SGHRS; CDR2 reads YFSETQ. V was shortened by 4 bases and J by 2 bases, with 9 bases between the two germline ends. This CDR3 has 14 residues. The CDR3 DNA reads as TGCGCCAGCAGCCAGGGACTTAACACCGGGGAGCTGTTTTTT. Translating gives CASSQGLNTGELFF.

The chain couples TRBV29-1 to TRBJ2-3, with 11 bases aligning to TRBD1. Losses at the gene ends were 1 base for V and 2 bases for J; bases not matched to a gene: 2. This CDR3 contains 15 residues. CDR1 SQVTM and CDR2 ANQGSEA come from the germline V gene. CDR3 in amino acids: CSVEGTGGDTDTQYF. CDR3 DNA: TGCAGCGTTGAAGGGACAGGGGGCGACACAGATACGCAGTATTTT.

The CDR3 reads CSARPGDIQYF. The CDR3 nucleotides are TGCAGTGCTAGACCCGGGGACATTCAGTACTTC. The chain has TRBV20-1 and TRBJ2-4; TRBD2 is a possible D gene (5 bases). Germline V gives CDR1 DFQATT, CDR2 SNEGSKA (reference sequence). CDR3 length equals 11 residues. The ends were cut back, 2 bases at V and 8 bases at J, with 7 bases in the middle.

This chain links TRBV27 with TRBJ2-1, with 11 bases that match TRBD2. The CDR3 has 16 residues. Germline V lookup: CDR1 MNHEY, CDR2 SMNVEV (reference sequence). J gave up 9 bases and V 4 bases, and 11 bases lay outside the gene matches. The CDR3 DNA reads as TGTGCCAGCAGTTATATTAGCGGGAGGGCCGGGGGTGAGCAGTTCTTC. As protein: CASSYISGRAGGEQFF.

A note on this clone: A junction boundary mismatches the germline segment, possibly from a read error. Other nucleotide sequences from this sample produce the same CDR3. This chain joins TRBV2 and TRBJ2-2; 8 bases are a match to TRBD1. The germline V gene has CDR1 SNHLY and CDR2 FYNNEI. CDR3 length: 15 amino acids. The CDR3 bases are TGTGCCAGCAGAACGACAGGGGCGGGCACCGGAGAGCTGTTTTTT. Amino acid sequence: CASRTTGAGTGELFF.

The CDR3 coding sequence is TGCGCCAGCAGCGAACTGTCCGGCGAGCAGTACTTC. It is translated as CASSELSGEQYF. V usage is TRBV5-1 and J usage is TRBJ2-7; D unresolved. V lost 4 bases to trimming and J lost 6 bases, with 11 bases between them. The CDR3 runs 12 residues. Germline V gene sequence: CDR1 SGHRS, CDR2 YFSETQ.